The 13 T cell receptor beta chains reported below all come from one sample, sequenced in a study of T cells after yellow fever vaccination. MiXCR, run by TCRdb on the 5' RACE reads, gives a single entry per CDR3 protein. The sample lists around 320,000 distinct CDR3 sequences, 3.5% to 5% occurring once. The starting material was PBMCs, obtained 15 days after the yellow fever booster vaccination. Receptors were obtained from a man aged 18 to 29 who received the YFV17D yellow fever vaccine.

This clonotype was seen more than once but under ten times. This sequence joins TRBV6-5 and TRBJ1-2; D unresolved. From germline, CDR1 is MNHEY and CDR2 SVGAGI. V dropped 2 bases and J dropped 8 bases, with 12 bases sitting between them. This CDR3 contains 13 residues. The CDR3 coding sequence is TGTGCCAGCAGTTACGGCCCGAGGTGGGGCTACACCTTC. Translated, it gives CASSYGPRWGYTF.

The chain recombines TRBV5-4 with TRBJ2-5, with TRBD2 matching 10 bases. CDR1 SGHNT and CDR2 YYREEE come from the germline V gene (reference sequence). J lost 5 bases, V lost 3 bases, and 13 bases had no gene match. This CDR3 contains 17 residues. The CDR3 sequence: CASSSLLAGANSETQYF. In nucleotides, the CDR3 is TGTGCCAGCAGCTCGCTTCTAGCGGGGGCGAACAGCGAGACCCAGTACTTC. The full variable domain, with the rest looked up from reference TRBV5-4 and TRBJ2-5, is ETGVTQSPTHLIKTRGQQVTLRCSSQSGHNTVSWYQQALGQGPQFIFQYYREEENGRGNFPPRFSGLQFPNYSSELNVNALELDDSALYLCASSSLLAGANSETQYFGPGTRLLVL.

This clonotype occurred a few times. CDR3 DNA: TGTGCCTGGAGTCCTCCTTGGGCTAGCGGGGGGAGCGAGGGGGAGCAGTTCTTC. This gives the protein CAWSPPWASGGSEGEQFF. V and J are TRBV30 and TRBJ2-1, with TRBD2 matching over 11 bases. Per the germline V gene, CDR1 is GTSNPN and CDR2 is SVGIG (reference sequence). CDR3 length: 18 residues. V lost 2 bases, J lost 10 bases, and 19 bases stayed unmatched. The full variable domain, rest sourced from reference TRBV30 and TRBJ2-1, is SQTIHQWPATLVQPVGSPLSLECTVEGTSNPNLYWYRQAAGRGLQLLFYSVGIGQISSEVPQNLSASRPQDRQFILSSKKLLLSDSGFYLCAWSPPWASGGSEGEQFFGPGTRLTVL.

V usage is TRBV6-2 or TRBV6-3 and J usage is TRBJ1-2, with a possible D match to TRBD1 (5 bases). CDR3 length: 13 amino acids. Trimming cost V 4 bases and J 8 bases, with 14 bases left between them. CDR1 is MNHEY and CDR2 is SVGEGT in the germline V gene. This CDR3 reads CASSFWGSDGYTF. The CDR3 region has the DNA TGTGCCAGCAGTTTCTGGGGCTCGGACGGCTACACCTTC.

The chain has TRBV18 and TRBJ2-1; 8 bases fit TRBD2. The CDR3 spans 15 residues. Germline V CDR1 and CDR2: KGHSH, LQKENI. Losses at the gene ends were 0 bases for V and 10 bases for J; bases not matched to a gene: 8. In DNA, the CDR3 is TGTGCCAGCTCACCACCCCGGGGGGGGGCAAAAGAGCAGTTCTTC. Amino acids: CASSPPRGGAKEQFF.

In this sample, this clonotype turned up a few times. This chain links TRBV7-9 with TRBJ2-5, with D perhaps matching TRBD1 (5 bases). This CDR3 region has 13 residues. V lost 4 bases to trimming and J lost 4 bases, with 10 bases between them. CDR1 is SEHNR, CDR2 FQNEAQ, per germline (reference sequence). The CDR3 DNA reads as TGTGCCAGCAGCTCCGGACATTTAGAGACCCAGTACTTC. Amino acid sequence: CASSSGHLETQYF.

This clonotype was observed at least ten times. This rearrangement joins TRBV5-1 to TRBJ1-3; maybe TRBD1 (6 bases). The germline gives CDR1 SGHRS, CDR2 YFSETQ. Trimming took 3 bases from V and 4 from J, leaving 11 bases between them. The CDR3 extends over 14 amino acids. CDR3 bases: TGCGCCAGCAGCTACGACAGGTTGGGAAACACCATATATTTT. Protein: CASSYDRLGNTIYF.

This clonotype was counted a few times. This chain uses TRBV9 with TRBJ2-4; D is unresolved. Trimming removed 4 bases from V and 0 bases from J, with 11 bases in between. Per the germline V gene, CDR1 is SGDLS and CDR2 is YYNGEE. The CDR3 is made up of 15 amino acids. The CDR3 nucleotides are TGTGCCAGCAGCCCCAGACTCGAAGCCAAAAACATTCAGTACTTC. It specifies CASSPRLEAKNIQYF.

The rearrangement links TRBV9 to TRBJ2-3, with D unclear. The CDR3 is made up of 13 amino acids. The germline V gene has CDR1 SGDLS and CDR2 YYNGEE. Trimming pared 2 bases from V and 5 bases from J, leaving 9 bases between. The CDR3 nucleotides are TGTGCCAGCAGCGTTGCTTTTCTAGATACGCAGTATTTT. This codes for CASSVAFLDTQYF. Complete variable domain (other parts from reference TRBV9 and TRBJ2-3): DSGVTQTPKHLITATGQRVTLRCSPRSGDLSVYWYQQSLDQGLQFLIQYYNGEERAKGNILERFSAQQFPDLHSELNLSSLELGDSALYFCASSVAFLDTQYFGPGTRLTVL.

The CDR3 DNA follows: TGTGCCAGCAGTTCCCCCGGGACAGGGCAGGACTACAATGAGCAGTTCTTC. Translating gives CASSSPGTGQDYNEQFF. This chain joins TRBV12-3 or TRBV12-4 and TRBJ2-1; TRBD1 aligns across 9 bases. Losses at the gene ends were 4 bases for V and 3 bases for J; bases not matched to a gene: 10. The CDR3 has 17 residues.

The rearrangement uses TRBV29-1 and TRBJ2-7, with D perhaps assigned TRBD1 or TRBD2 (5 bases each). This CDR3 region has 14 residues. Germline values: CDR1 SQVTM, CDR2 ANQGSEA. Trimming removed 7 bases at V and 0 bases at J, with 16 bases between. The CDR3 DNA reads TGCAGCGCTACCCGAAGGGACCGCTCCTACGAGCAGTACTTC. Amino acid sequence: CSATRRDRSYEQYF.

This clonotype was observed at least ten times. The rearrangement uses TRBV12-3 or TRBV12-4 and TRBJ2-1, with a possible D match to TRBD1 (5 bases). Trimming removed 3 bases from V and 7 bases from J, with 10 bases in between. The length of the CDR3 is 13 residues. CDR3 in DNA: TGTGCCAGCAGTTTTGCACAGGTAAATGAGCAGTTCTTC. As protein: CASSFAQVNEQFF.

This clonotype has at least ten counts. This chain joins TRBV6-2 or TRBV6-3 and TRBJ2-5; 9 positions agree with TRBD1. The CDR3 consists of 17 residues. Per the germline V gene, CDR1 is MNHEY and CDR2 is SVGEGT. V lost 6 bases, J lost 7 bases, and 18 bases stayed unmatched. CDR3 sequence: CASSRPRTGERGGTQYF. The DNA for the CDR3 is TGTGCCAGCAGCCGCCCTAGGACAGGGGAAAGAGGGGGGACCCAGTACTTC.